The clone carrying this TCR beta chain has only a few counts. Its specificity is not known. Germline and junction disagree at one end, which may indicate a read error. The study used a library that attached unique molecular identifiers to individual cDNA molecules. MiXCR, applied by TCRdb to the RACE reads, yields one record per CDR3 protein. The sample lists about 260,000 distinct CDR3 sequences, approximately 8.6% occurring once. Noted time point: pre-sensitization, week 0. Treatment denoted: therapeutic diphenylcyclopropenone sensitization with weekly scalp DPC. This specimen belongs to a study of human T cells and chemical hapten exposure. Study-wide context: Weekly administration of diphenylcyclopropenone to the scalp of patients continued throughout the roughly 23-week study. Patients were mainly female, each with alopecia areata, totalis or universalis.

General study findings and limits: Among TCRs, those above 1 in 1000 frequency were unaffected by DPC sensitization.

The receptor was isolated from a middle-aged woman with alopecia areata. Some clones in this sample may be carry-over from other donors' samples. The starting material was whole blood, obtained in connection with sensitization to the hapten diphenylcyclopropenone (DPC).

The CDR3 DNA follows: TGTGTCAGCAGCTTGGAATACGAGCAGTACTTC. It translates to CVSSLEYEQYF. The J gene is TRBJ2-7, the V gene TRBV5-4; D remains ambiguous. The CDR3 runs to 11 residues. CDR1 and CDR2 from the germline V gene are SGHNT and YYREEE (reference sequence). The variable domain in full, completed from reference TRBV5-4 and TRBJ2-7, reads ETGVTQSPTHLIKTRGQQVTLRCSSQSGHNTVSWYQQALGQGPQFIFQYYREEENGRGNFPPRFSGLQFPNYSSELNVNALELDDSALYLCVSSLEYEQYFGPGTRLTVT.